A single sample gave rise to the 8 T cell receptor beta chains below, sequenced in a study of response to subunit inactivated influenza vaccine. MiXCR, applied by TCRdb to the RT-PCR reads, yields one record per CDR3 protein. Counted here are about half a million distinct CDR3 sequences, approximately 7.7% occurring once; the ten biggest clones make up about an eighth. The specimen comprised PBMCs from blood, sampled about 24 months after vaccination. These receptors came from a man aged 50-75 years who received an inactivated influenza vaccine.

The CDR3 bases are TGCAGTGCGGGACAGAGTAACAATCAGCCCCAGCATTTT. Its translation is CSAGQSNNQPQHF. This rearrangement joins TRBV20-1 to TRBJ1-5, with 7 bases fitting TRBD1. Unmatched junction bases numbered 5, after V lost 6 bases and J lost 3 bases. There are 13 residues in the CDR3. Germline CDR1 DFQATT, CDR2 SNEGSKA (reference sequence).

This chain connects TRBV27 to TRBJ2-5; TRBD1 matches at 7 bases. V was clipped by 7 bases and J by 5 bases; unmatched bases: 10. Germline CDR1 is MNHEY and CDR2 is SMNVEV (reference sequence). CDR3 size: 14 residues. The CDR3 is CASTGGSRGETQYF. In DNA, the CDR3 is TGTGCCAGCACAGGGGGATCCCGAGGGGAGACCCAGTACTTC.

The chain couples TRBV27 to TRBJ2-7, with TRBD2 as a possible D gene (7 bases). The CDR3 is 15 amino acids. CDR1 and CDR2 from the germline V gene are MNHEY and SMNVEV (reference sequence). V was clipped by 5 bases and J by 3 bases, with 17 bases between them. CDR3 bases: TGTGCCAGCAGTCCAAAGAGGGGGGGCTTCTACGAGCAGTACTTC. It codes for CASSPKRGGFYEQYF.

This clonotype was detected only a few times. This chain connects TRBV20-1 to TRBJ2-1; 8 bases are shared with TRBD1. The V and J ends lost 6 bases and 8 bases, in that order; junction bases with no gene match: 12. CDR1 and CDR2 from the germline V gene are DFQATT and SNEGSKA (reference sequence). The CDR3 extends over 14 amino acids. DNA of the CDR3: TGCAGTGCCCCCCCGTTGGACAGGGCCTATGAGCAGTTCTTC. The encoded protein is CSAPPLDRAYEQFF.

This chain links TRBV18 with TRBJ2-7; 7 nucleotides agree with TRBD1. Per the germline V gene, CDR1 is KGHSH and CDR2 is LQKENI. V lost 3 bases and J lost 11; bases outside the gene matches: 10. The CDR3 is 13 amino acids. The DNA of the CDR3 is TGTGCCAGCTCACCTCGGGACAGCCCAAGAAAGTACTTC. It translates to CASSPRDSPRKYF. Filled out from reference TRBV18 and TRBJ2-7, the complete variable domain reads NAGVMQNPRHLVRRRGQEARLRCSPMKGHSHVYWYRQLPEEGLKFMVYLQKENIIDESGMPKERFSAEFPKEGPSILRIQQVVRGDSAAYFCASSPRDSPRKYFGPGTRLTVT.

V and J are TRBV20-1 and TRBJ2-7; D might be TRBD1 or TRBD2, each matching 5 bases. V was shortened by 3 bases and J by 7 bases, with 16 bases between the two germline ends. CDR3 length: 13 amino acids. Germline CDR1 is DFQATT and CDR2 is SNEGSKA (reference sequence). The CDR3 reads CSARQPRGSEQYF. CDR3 nucleotides: TGCAGTGCTAGGCAGCCGAGGGGCTCTGAGCAGTACTTC.

V is TRBV10-3 and J is TRBJ2-7; D not resolved. Trimming shortened V by 2 bases and J by 0 bases, and 8 bases separated the two germline ends. This CDR3 spans 14 amino acids. Germline assignment: CDR1 ENHRY and CDR2 SYGVKD. The CDR3 sequence: CAISEGKSSYEQYF. The DNA of the CDR3 is TGTGCCATCAGTGAGGGTAAAAGCTCCTACGAGCAGTACTTC.

This clonotype has a handful of counts. The CDR3 loop is CASSLNGRGETQYF. The CDR3 DNA sequence: TGTGCCAGCAGCTTAAACGGGAGGGGAGAGACCCAGTACTTC. The chain employs TRBV7-2 and TRBJ2-5; 8 nucleotides line up with TRBD2. Germline V CDR1 and CDR2: SGHTA, FQGNSA. The trim removed 2 bases at V and 4 bases at J, leaving 3 bases unmatched. The CDR3 spans 14 residues.